This entry lists 30 T cell receptor beta chains sequenced from one sample in a study of cytomegalovirus exposure and HLA in healthy donors. Both 60 Vbeta primers and 13 Jbeta primers went into the PCR. Sequencing was performed with immunoSEQ multiplex PCR; in TCRdb, only in-frame clones are kept and a portion is missing. The sample holds about 140,000 clones, more than 75% seen once. Sequenced input: PBMCs. Receptors were obtained from a man between 18 and 29 years old in good health and CMV-seropositive.

The V and J genes are TRBV6-5 and TRBJ2-7, with 10 bases that match TRBD2. CDR3 size: 14 residues. Per germline, CDR1 MNHEY and CDR2 SVGAGI. Losses at the gene ends were 9 bases for V and 5 bases for J; bases not matched to a gene: 10. The CDR3 DNA is TGTGCCAGTTTAGCGGGAGGCGGGGGGGACGAGCAGTACTTC. It is translated as CASLAGGGGDEQYF.

This clone was observed once. In nucleotides, the CDR3 is TGTGCCAGCAGCGTCCCTAGCACAGATACGCAGTATTTT. Translating it yields CASSVPSTDTQYF. V gene TRBV5-4 combines with J gene TRBJ2-3; D not certain. Trimming took 4 bases from V and 0 from J, leaving 6 bases between them. Germline CDR1 is SGHNT and CDR2 is YYREEE (reference sequence). This CDR3 is 13 amino acids long.

A remark on this clone: The sample holds other DNA sequences that translate to the same CDR3. CDR3 nucleotides: TGCGCCAGCAGCCAAGACGACAGGGCCTACGAGCAGTACTTC. It yields the protein CASSQDDRAYEQYF. The rearrangement uses TRBV4-1 and TRBJ2-7, with 7 nucleotides matching TRBD1. The CDR3 consists of 14 residues. J gave up 2 bases and V 0 bases, and 1 base lay outside the gene matches. Germline CDR1 MGHRA, CDR2 YSYEKL.

The rearrangement links TRBV28 to TRBJ2-2, with D tentatively TRBD1 (6 bases). Germline V lookup: CDR1 MDHEN, CDR2 SYDVKM. V was clipped by 5 bases and J by 1 base, with 8 bases between them. CDR3 size: 14 residues. The CDR3 loop is CASSPTGNTGELFF. The CDR3 DNA reads as TGTGCCAGCAGTCCGACAGGGAACACCGGGGAGCTGTTTTTT.

The rearrangement links TRBV5-6 to TRBJ2-7; D gene uncertain. The germline V gene encodes CDR1 SGHDT and CDR2 YYEEEE. V was pared by 0 bases and J by 1 base, with 8 bases between. There are 14 residues in the CDR3. CDR3 protein: CASSLDGSSYEQYF. The CDR3 coding sequence is TGTGCCAGCAGCTTGGACGGGTCGTCCTACGAGCAGTACTTC.

This clone has more than one count but fewer than ten. The J gene is TRBJ2-7, the V gene TRBV1; TRBD1 is the table's D call, not checked against the DNA. TRBV1 is flagged as a pseudogene. The CDR3 consists of 16 residues. The DNA of the CDR3 is TGCACCAGCAGCCAACTCCGACAGGGGAGTATCTACGAGCAGTACTTC. Protein sequence: CTSSQLRQGSIYEQYF.

The rearrangement links TRBV5-1 to TRBJ1-2; 7 nucleotides agree with TRBD1. The CDR3 has 14 residues. The V and J ends lost 2 bases and 5 bases, in that order; junction bases with no gene match: 6. Per germline, CDR1 SGHRS and CDR2 YFSETQ. The CDR3 nucleotides read TGCGCCAGCAGCTTTAAGGAGGGGGCTTATGGCTACACCTTC. It encodes CASSFKEGAYGYTF.

This chain joins TRBV6-1 and TRBJ2-1; 7 positions agree with TRBD2. Losses at the gene ends were 3 bases for V and 4 bases for J; bases not matched to a gene: 12. The CDR3 runs to 17 residues. The germline CDR1 and CDR2 sequences are MNHNS and SASEGT. The CDR3 here is CASSDGGGNTLYNEQFF. CDR3 in DNA: TGTGCCAGCAGTGACGGGGGAGGGAACACCCTTTACAATGAGCAGTTCTTC.

This clone was observed a handful of times. The J gene is TRBJ2-3, the V gene TRBV15; TRBD1 aligns across 7 bases. Germline V CDR1 and CDR2: LNHNV, YYDKDF (reference sequence). V shed 4 bases and J 4 bases; nucleotides not matched to a gene: 2. This CDR3 is built from 13 residues. The CDR3 DNA sequence: TGTGCCACCAGCATGACAGGGCCAGATACGCAGTATTTT. This translates into CATSMTGPDTQYF. Based on the CDR3 plus reference TRBV15 and TRBJ2-3, the full variable domain is DAMVIQNPRYQVTQFGKPVTLSCSQTLNHNVMYWYQQKSSQAPKLLFHYYDKDFNNEADTPDNFQSRRPNTSFCFLDIRSPGLGDTAMYLCATSMTGPDTQYFGPGTRLTVL.

This clone has a single count. The chain has TRBV6-5 and TRBJ1-2; D remains unclear. Looked up from germline, CDR1 is MNHEY and CDR2 is SVGAGI. The V end lost 6 bases, the J end lost 4 bases, and 12 bases lay between the germline ends. The CDR3 totals 13 residues. The CDR3 protein is CASRTSGVYGYTF. The CDR3 bases are TGTGCCAGCAGGACTTCTGGAGTCTATGGCTACACCTTC.

V is TRBV10-3 and J is TRBJ2-7; D call uncertain. The germline V and J ends were trimmed by 10 bases and 0 bases, with 13 bases remaining between them. The CDR3 consists of 13 residues. Germline V CDR1 and CDR2: ENHRY, SYGVKD. CDR3 region: CATLTPSSYEQYF. CDR3 DNA sequence: TGTGCCACCCTTACACCTAGCTCCTACGAGCAGTACTTC.

The gene calls are TRBV6-1 and TRBJ2-7; TRBD2 aligns across 9 bases. Looked up from germline, CDR1 is MNHNS and CDR2 is SASEGT. This CDR3 is 17 amino acids long. With 2 bases clipped from V and 3 bases from J, the junction kept 11 bases outside the gene matches. The chain's CDR3 is CASSEQAGLAAHYEQYF. DNA for the CDR3: TGTGCCAGCAGTGAACAGGCGGGACTAGCAGCTCACTACGAGCAGTACTTC.

The V and J genes are TRBV5-4 and TRBJ2-5; 12 nucleotides match TRBD2. V dropped 0 bases and J dropped 4; count of bases not matched to a gene: 7. Per the germline V gene, CDR1 is SGHNT and CDR2 is YYREEE (reference sequence). The CDR3 totals 17 residues. The CDR3 loop reads CASSLGLAGGPGETQYF. The DNA for the CDR3 is TGTGCCAGCAGCTTGGGGCTAGCGGGAGGGCCCGGAGAGACCCAGTACTTC.

The chain has TRBV5-1 and TRBJ1-2; the match to TRBD1 covers 10 bases. V shed 0 bases, J shed 1 base, and the junction held 9 bases outside the gene matches. This CDR3 is 18 amino acids long. The germline V gene has CDR1 SGHRS and CDR2 YFSETQ. CDR3: CASSLGPTGGNLNYGYTF. Written as DNA, the CDR3 is TGCGCCAGCAGCTTGGGTCCGACAGGGGGCAATCTTAACTATGGCTACACCTTC.

The chain links TRBV6-6 to TRBJ2-1, with 8 bases fitting TRBD1. The CDR3 loop spans 15 amino acids. Germline V gene sequence: CDR1 MNHNY, CDR2 SVGAGI (reference sequence). Germline trimming cut 5 bases from V and 0 bases from J; bases unmatched to any gene: 3. In nucleotides, the CDR3 is TGTGCCAGCAGTATCGGACAGGGCTCCTACAATGAGCAGTTCTTC. Protein: CASSIGQGSYNEQFF.

This rearrangement joins TRBV11-2 to TRBJ2-5; tentatively, D is TRBD2 (6 bases). CDR3 length: 13 residues. Per germline, CDR1 SGHAT and CDR2 FQNNGV. The V end was cut by 5 bases, the J end by 2 bases, with 9 bases between. The CDR3 DNA follows: TGTGCCAGCAGCGAGGGACTTCAAGAGACCCAGTACTTC. Its translation: CASSEGLQETQYF.

This clone was found once. The genes are TRBV28 and TRBJ2-5; no definite D call. V was cut by 7 bases and J by 0 bases, with 12 bases left in between. This CDR3 region has 14 residues. CDR1 and CDR2 (germline): MDHEN, SYDVKM. This CDR3 reads CASKNNAYQETQYF. CDR3 nucleotide sequence: TGTGCCAGCAAAAACAACGCTTACCAAGAGACCCAGTACTTC.

This sequence joins TRBV18 and TRBJ1-1; a possible D gene is TRBD1 (5 bases). This CDR3 has 12 residues. Germline values: CDR1 KGHSH, CDR2 LQKENI. The V end lost 2 bases, the J end lost 6 bases, and 7 bases lay between the germline ends. DNA of the CDR3: TGTGCCAGCTCACCAAGGGGTTCTGAAGCTTTCTTT. This encodes CASSPRGSEAFF.

This clone was observed a handful of times. The chain uses TRBV28 and TRBJ1-2, with D uncertain. The CDR3 has 13 residues. Trimming removed 5 bases at V and 8 bases at J, with 15 bases between. Germline CDR1 and CDR2: MDHEN and SYDVKM. The CDR3 DNA sequence: TGTGCCAGCAGTCCGGGGAGTGCTGGGGGCTACACCTTC. Its translation is CASSPGSAGGYTF.

J is TRBJ1-5 and V is TRBV5-1; TRBD1 matches at 7 bases. The V gene's germline CDR1 is SGHRS and CDR2 YFSETQ. The ends lost 0 bases at V and 0 bases at J; junction bases unmatched: 6. The CDR3 extends over 17 amino acids. The CDR3 protein is CASSLVPRGDSNQPQHF. The CDR3, as DNA: TGCGCCAGCAGCTTGGTACCCAGGGGGGATAGCAATCAGCCCCAGCATTTT.

Here the CDR3 reads CAGQGVNYGYTF. In nucleotides, the CDR3 is TGTGCCGGGCAGGGGGTGAACTATGGCTACACCTTC. V gene TRBV6-6 combines with J gene TRBJ1-2; 7 positions agree with TRBD1. Per germline, CDR1 MNHNY and CDR2 SVGAGI (reference sequence). V trimming: 11 bases; J trimming: 2 bases; junction bases outside the gene matches: 5. This CDR3 has 12 residues.

The rearrangement uses TRBV5-1 and TRBJ1-4; 7 nucleotides agree with TRBD1. The germline V gene encodes CDR1 SGHRS and CDR2 YFSETQ. V lost 0 bases and J lost 6; bases outside the gene matches: 5. The CDR3 sequence is 15 residues long. CDR3 bases: TGCGCCAGCAGCTTGGTCGGGACAGCCTATGAAAAACTGTTTTTT. Translation: CASSLVGTAYEKLFF.

The chain employs TRBV25-1 and TRBJ2-1, with 9 bases fitting TRBD1. CDR3 length equals 14 residues. Germline V gives CDR1 MGHDK, CDR2 SYGVNS. J gave up 13 bases and V 4 bases, and 11 bases lay outside the gene matches. The CDR3 is CASSGQAGTGSQFF. The CDR3 nucleotides are TGTGCCAGCAGTGGTCAAGCCGGGACAGGGAGCCAGTTCTTC. Filled out from reference TRBV25-1 and TRBJ2-1, the complete variable domain reads EADIYQTPRYLVIGTGKKITLECSQTMGHDKMYWYQQDPGMELHLIHYSYGVNSTEKGDLSSESTVSRIRTEHFPLTLESARPSHTSQYLCASSGQAGTGSQFFGPGTRLTVL.

This chain joins TRBV19 and TRBJ2-7; 11 bases fit TRBD2. The CDR3 loop spans 14 amino acids. Trimming removed 3 bases from V and 7 bases from J; junction bases left unmatched: 5. CDR1 and CDR2 (germline): LNHDA, SQIVND (reference sequence). The CDR3 spells CASSMSPSGREQYF. CDR3 nucleotide sequence: TGTGCCAGTAGTATGAGTCCTAGCGGGAGGGAGCAGTACTTC.

The rearrangement uses TRBV5-4 and TRBJ2-7; possible D gene TRBD2, 6 bases. Trimming stripped 0 bases from V and 6 bases from J, with 7 bases between. The CDR3 is made up of 12 amino acids. Germline CDR1 reads SGHNT; CDR2 reads YYREEE (reference sequence). The CDR3 DNA reads as TGTGCCAGCAGCTTGGTGGGGGGCGAGCAGTACTTC. The encoded protein is CASSLVGGEQYF.

The genes are TRBV20-1 and TRBJ2-7; D perhaps matches TRBD1 (6 bases). The germline V gene has CDR1 DFQATT and CDR2 SNEGSKA (reference sequence). V lost 1 base and J 11 bases, leaving 12 bases between the germline ends. CDR3 size: 11 residues. For the CDR3, the DNA is TGCAGTGCTAGAGTACAGGGCCCGGAGTACTTC. Translated: CSARVQGPEYF.

The CDR3 reads CASSLRRGYNEQFF. The CDR3 DNA follows: TGTGCCAGCAGTTTACGGCGGGGCTACAATGAGCAGTTCTTC. The genes are TRBV27 and TRBJ2-1; perhaps TRBD2 as D (6 bases). The CDR3 loop spans 14 amino acids. CDR1 and CDR2 (germline): MNHEY, SMNVEV (reference sequence). Trimming took off 2 bases at V and 3 bases at J, with 8 bases between the two ends.

This chain joins TRBV19 and TRBJ1-5; D is unclear. The CDR3 totals 13 residues. V was cut by 5 bases and J by 1 base, with 6 bases left in between. Per germline, CDR1 LNHDA and CDR2 SQIVND (reference sequence). The CDR3 loop is CASSRGSNQPQHF. CDR3 DNA sequence: TGTGCCAGTAGTCGAGGGAGCAATCAGCCCCAGCATTTT.

V and J are TRBV5-1 and TRBJ2-7, with 10 nucleotides matching TRBD1. Germline trimming cut 6 bases from V and 2 bases from J; bases unmatched to any gene: 5. The CDR3 consists of 14 residues. Germline CDR1 and CDR2: SGHRS and YFSETQ. As DNA, the CDR3 is TGCGCCAGCACCCTGACAGGGGGCACCTACGAGCAGTACTTC. It yields the protein CASTLTGGTYEQYF.

This clone was seen a single time. J is TRBJ2-7 and V is TRBV28; D is perhaps TRBD2 (6 bases). Trimming cost V 3 bases and J 2 bases, with 11 bases left between them. The CDR3 runs 14 residues. In germline, CDR1 is MDHEN, CDR2 SYDVKM. The CDR3 DNA follows: TGTGCCAGCAGTTTGGGGGGAGCCACCTACGAGCAGTACTTC. This encodes CASSLGGATYEQYF.